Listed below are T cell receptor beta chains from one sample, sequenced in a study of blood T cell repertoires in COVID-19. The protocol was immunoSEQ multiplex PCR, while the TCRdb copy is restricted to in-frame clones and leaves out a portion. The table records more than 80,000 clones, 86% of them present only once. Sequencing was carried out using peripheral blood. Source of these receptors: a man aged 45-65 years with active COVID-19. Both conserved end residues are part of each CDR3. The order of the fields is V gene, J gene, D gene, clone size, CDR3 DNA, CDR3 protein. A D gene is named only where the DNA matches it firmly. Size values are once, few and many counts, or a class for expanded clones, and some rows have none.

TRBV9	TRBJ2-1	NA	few	TGTGCCAGCAGCGTGTTGGTAGCGGAAAACAATGAGCAGTTCTTC	CASSVLVAENNEQFF
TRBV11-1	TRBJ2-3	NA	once	TGTGCCAGCAGCTTGGCGGGAACTAGCACAGATACGCAGTATTTT	CASSLAGTSTDTQYF
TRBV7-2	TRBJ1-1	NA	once	TGTGCCAGCAGCTTAAGGGCAGGGGAAGGGTACGCTTTCTTT	CASSLRAGEGYAFF
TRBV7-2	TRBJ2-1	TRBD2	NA	TGTGCCAGCAGCTTAGACGGGACTAGCGGGGGGGCGAATGAGCAGTTCTTC	CASSLDGTSGGANEQFF
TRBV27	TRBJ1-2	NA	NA	TGTGCCAGCAGTTTATATCAGGGGAACTATGGCTACACCTTC	CASSLYQGNYGYTF
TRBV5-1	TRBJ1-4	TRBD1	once	TGCGCCAGCAGTTTACAGGGGGCTCGTGAAAAACTGTTTTTT	CASSLQGAREKLFF
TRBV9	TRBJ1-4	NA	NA	TGTGCCAGCAGCGGCGACAGCCTGTATGAAAAACTGTTTTTT	CASSGDSLYEKLFF
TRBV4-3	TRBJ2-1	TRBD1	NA	TGCGCCAGCAGCCGCCACCGGGACAGGGGTCTTAATGAGCAGTTCTTC	CASSRHRDRGLNEQFF
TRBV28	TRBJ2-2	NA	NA	TGTGCCAGCAGTTTAGTACGAGGTCGGTATGGCGGGGAGCTGTTTTTT	CASSLVRGRYGGELFF
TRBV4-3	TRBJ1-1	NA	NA	TGCGCCAGCAGCCAAGATCTGCGGGGCACTGAAGCTTTCTTT	CASSQDLRGTEAFF
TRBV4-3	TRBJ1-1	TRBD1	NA	TGCGCCAGCAGCCAAGATAACAGGGGGTGGGGATCTGAAGCTTTCTTT	CASSQDNRGWGSEAFF
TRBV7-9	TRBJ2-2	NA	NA	TGTGCCAGCAGCTTAGCGCGCGCGAACACCGGGGAGCTGTTTTTT	CASSLARANTGELFF
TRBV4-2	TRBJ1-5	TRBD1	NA	TGTGCCAGCAGCCCCAACACAGGGGAACAGCCCCAGCATTTT	CASSPNTGEQPQHF
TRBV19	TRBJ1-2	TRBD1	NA	TGTGCCAGTAGTATCACAGGGGGCTATGGCTACACCTTC	CASSITGGYGYTF
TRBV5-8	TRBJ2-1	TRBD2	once	TGTGCCAGCAGCTTGCTTAGCGGGGGTTACAATGAGCAGTTCTTC	CASSLLSGGYNEQFF
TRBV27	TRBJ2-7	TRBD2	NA	TGTGCCAGCAGTCCCTGGACTAGCGGACCCTACGAGCAGTACTTC	CASSPWTSGPYEQYF
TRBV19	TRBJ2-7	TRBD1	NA	TGTGCCAGTAGTATCCGGACAGGGAGTACCTACGAGCAGTACTTC	CASSIRTGSTYEQYF
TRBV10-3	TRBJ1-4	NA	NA	TGTGCCATCAGTCTGACAGAGTTTAATGAAAAACTGTTTTTT	CAISLTEFNEKLFF
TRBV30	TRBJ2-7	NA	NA	TGTGCCTGGAGTGTTACCGCGCTAGGTCTCCCAGCCTCCTACGAGCAGTACTTC	CAWSVTALGLPASYEQYF
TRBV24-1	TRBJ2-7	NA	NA	TGTGCCACCAGTGATTCGTCCTACGAGCAGTACTTC	CATSDSSYEQYF
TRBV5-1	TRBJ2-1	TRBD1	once	TGCGCCAGCAGCGAGGGACAGGGGTTCTACAATGAGCAGTTCTTC	CASSEGQGFYNEQFF
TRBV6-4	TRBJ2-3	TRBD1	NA	TGTGCCAGCAGTGCGACAGGGGGGACAGATACGCAGTATTTT	CASSATGGTDTQYF